Shown below are 12 T cell receptor beta chains from a single sample sequenced in a study of metastatic and nonmetastatic thyroid tumors. No patient had received any treatment before thyroid surgery. TCRdb re-clonotyped the PCR reads through MiXCR. The sample records fewer than 12,000 clones, 28% being singletons. Source material: tumor tissue. The source is a male donor with papillary thyroid cancer or a benign thyroid nodule (not recorded which). Some clones in this sample may be carry-over from other donors' samples.

This clone is classed as medium-sized (0.01 to 0.1%). The rearrangement joins TRBV14 to TRBJ2-2; D unclear. CDR3 length: 12 amino acids. Trimming removed 6 bases at V and 3 bases at J, with 5 bases between. Per germline, CDR1 SGHDN and CDR2 FVKESK. The CDR3 here is CASRRDTGELFF. CDR3 bases: TGTGCCAGCAGAAGGGACACCGGGGAGCTGTTTTTT. Together with reference TRBV14 and TRBJ2-2, the CDR3 gives the full variable domain: EAGVTQFPSHSVIEKGQTVTLRCDPISGHDNLYWYRRVMGKEIKFLLHFVKESKQDESGMPNNRFLAERTGGTYSTLKVQPAELEDSGVYFCASRRDTGELFFGEGSRLTVL.

This clone qualifies as medium-sized. This CDR3 fails to terminate in the conserved phenylalanine or tryptophan, so it likely reflects a read error. No DNA is shown, since the ends of the CDR3 on it are uncertain; the CDR3 is the one TCRdb lists. The chain couples TRBV20-1 to TRBJ2-7; whether TRBD2, the table's D call, matches the DNA was not checked. The germline CDR1 and CDR2 sequences are DFQATT and SNEGSKA (reference sequence). Ends included, the CDR3 has 11 residues. The CDR3 reads CSVGRTSGSLI.

This clone was counted many times. J is TRBJ2-1 and V is TRBV29-1; TRBD2 agrees at 8 bases. This CDR3 has 15 amino acids. V shed 3 bases and J 3 bases; nucleotides not matched to a gene: 7. Germline assignment: CDR1 SQVTM and CDR2 ANQGSEA. The CDR3 protein is CSVDDGAGDYNEQFF. In DNA, the CDR3 is TGCAGCGTTGACGACGGAGCGGGAGACTACAATGAGCAGTTCTTC.

The chain has TRBV6-5 and TRBJ2-1, with D unclear. The V and J ends lost 4 bases and 9 bases respectively, with 7 bases between them. The length of the CDR3 is 11 residues. CDR1 and CDR2 from the germline V gene are MNHEY and SVGAGI. CDR3 protein: CASSFLGEQFF. For the CDR3, the DNA is TGTGCCAGCAGTTTCTTAGGTGAGCAGTTCTTC.

This chain uses TRBV5-1 with TRBJ1-1; D is perhaps TRBD1 (6 bases). CDR1 SGHRS and CDR2 YFSETQ come from the germline V gene. V shed 4 bases and J shed 7 bases, with 14 bases lying between them. The CDR3 spans 13 residues. The CDR3 sequence is CASSIDRLFEAFF. The CDR3 DNA reads TGCGCCAGCAGCATCGACAGGTTATTTGAAGCTTTCTTT.

V and J are TRBV7-9 and TRBJ1-1; perhaps TRBD1 as D (6 bases). CDR1 SEHNR and CDR2 FQNEAQ come from the germline V gene (reference sequence). The V end was cut by 5 bases, the J end by 7 bases, with 8 bases between. This CDR3 contains 11 residues. The CDR3 sequence is CASSQGIEAFF. The CDR3, as DNA: TGTGCCAGCAGCCAGGGGATTGAAGCTTTCTTT.

Judged by abundance, this clone is medium-sized (0.01 to 0.1%). This chain joins TRBV2 and TRBJ2-3; 12 bases are a match to TRBD2. Germline loops: CDR1 SNHLY, CDR2 FYNNEI. V trimming: 6 bases; J trimming: 1 base; junction bases outside the gene matches: 11. There are 18 residues in the CDR3. The CDR3 region is CASSVRLAGDFGTDTQYF. In DNA, the CDR3 is TGTGCCAGCAGCGTTAGACTAGCGGGAGATTTTGGCACAGATACGCAGTATTTT. Variable domain in full (rest from reference TRBV2 and TRBJ2-3): EPEVTQTPSHQVTQMGQEVILRCVPISNHLYFYWYRQILGQKVEFLVSFYNNEISEKSEIFDDQFSVERPDGSNFTLKIRSTKLEDSAMYFCASSVRLAGDFGTDTQYFGPGTRLTVL.

The gene calls are TRBV27 and TRBJ2-5, with D uncertain. The V gene lost 5 bases and the J gene lost 2 bases, with 12 bases spanning the gap. This CDR3 has 14 amino acids. Germline CDR1 reads MNHEY; CDR2 reads SMNVEV (reference sequence). The CDR3 sequence: CASSNRAVQETQYF. In DNA, the CDR3 is TGTGCCAGCAGTAATCGGGCGGTACAAGAGACCCAGTACTTC.

The chain is built from TRBV20-1 and TRBJ1-4; D is uncertain. The CDR3 spans 12 residues. Trimming removed 0 bases at V and 8 bases at J, with 7 bases between. Germline values: CDR1 DFQATT, CDR2 SNEGSKA (reference sequence). CDR3 in DNA: TGCAGTGCTAGAGATGAGGAGGAAAAACTGTTTTTT. Translated, it gives CSARDEEEKLFF.

V is TRBV11-2 and J is TRBJ2-3; maybe TRBD1 (5 bases). V gave up 4 bases and J gave up 0 bases, with 11 bases separating them. This CDR3 has 15 amino acids. Germline values: CDR1 SGHAT, CDR2 FQNNGV. The CDR3: CASSYRGSSTDTQYF. For the CDR3, the DNA is TGTGCCAGCAGCTATAGGGGCAGTAGCACAGATACGCAGTATTTT.

The gene calls are TRBV6-1 and TRBJ1-1; perhaps TRBD1 as D (6 bases). V shed 6 bases and J shed 4 bases, with 12 bases lying between them. CDR1 MNHNS and CDR2 SASEGT come from the germline V gene. This CDR3 is 13 amino acids long. CDR3 protein: CASSFGGATEAFF. DNA of the CDR3: TGTGCCAGCAGCTTTGGGGGCGCCACTGAAGCTTTCTTT.

The chain recombines TRBV20-1 with TRBJ1-1; D is unclear. The V end lost 2 bases, the J end lost 5 bases, and 12 bases lay between the germline ends. There are 13 residues in the CDR3. CDR1 and CDR2 (germline): DFQATT, SNEGSKA (reference sequence). CDR3 bases: TGCAGTGCTAGAAGTTCAGGCGGGACTGAAGCTTTCTTT. The encoded protein is CSARSSGGTEAFF.